This T cell receptor (beta chain) originates from a study of CD8+ T cells in alopecia areata. Reverse transcribed after extraction, RNA yielded cDNA as the sequencing template. Data came from immunoSEQ multiplex PCR; TCRdb stores just in-frame clones and leaves some out. The profile shows approximately 210,000 clones, 55% to 70% of them singletons. Treatment indicated: oral pan-JAK inhibitor, 5-10 mg twice daily. This CDR3 spans 15 amino acids. With V trimmed by 1 base and J by 3 bases, 3 bases remained unmatched. Germline CDR1 SEHNR, CDR2 FQNEAQ (reference sequence). This receptor was identified in a human donor with alopecia areata. V gene TRBV7-9 combines with J gene TRBJ2-1, with TRBD2 matching over 7 bases. Material: CD4+ T cells sorted from blood, obtained at week 4, from a patient treated with tofacitinib. The CDR3 here is CASSLGGGGYNEQFF. The CDR3 bases are TGTGCCAGCAGCTTAGGCGGGGGAGGCTACAATGAGCAGTTCTTC.